The clone carrying this T cell receptor (beta chain) has just one count. This sample was included in a study of blood T cell repertoires in COVID-19. Per the study methods: The authors estimated nucleated cell counts from reference gene primer amplification. Libraries were prepared by immunoSEQ multiplex PCR; TCRdb keeps only in-frame clonotypes and omits some of them. V and J calls and clone size are those listed in that table; D and trimming were worked out from the DNA. The sample records about 240,000 clones, 80% to 90% being singletons. The sample comprised peripheral blood. This TCR derives from a woman older than 75 with COVID-19, enrolled during active disease.

This chain's CDR3 is CATSDSGTGKSDTQYF. The CDR3, as DNA: TGTGCCACCAGTGATTCCGGGACAGGGAAGTCAGATACGCAGTATTTT. J is TRBJ2-3 and V is TRBV24-1; 9 nucleotides align to TRBD1. Germline CDR1 reads KGHDR; CDR2 reads SFDVKD. V lost 2 bases, J lost 4 bases, and 6 bases stayed unmatched. The CDR3 consists of 16 residues.